The 26 T cell receptor beta chains below were found in one sample sequenced in a study of blood T cell repertoires in COVID-19. Assay used: immunoSEQ multiplex PCR; TCRdb lists only in-frame clones, some missing. The table shows about 140,000 clones, with 82% occurring only once. Material: peripheral blood. Receptors were obtained from a woman older than 75 with acute or convalescent COVID-19.

V usage is TRBV4-2 and J usage is TRBJ2-2, with 11 bases identical to TRBD2. The CDR3 covers 16 residues. CDR1 LGHNA and CDR2 YNFKEQ come from the germline V gene. Trimming took 4 bases from V and 6 from J; bases not matched to a gene: 7. CDR3 protein: CASSPLLAGVAGELFF. The CDR3 DNA reads TGTGCCAGCAGCCCGCTACTAGCGGGAGTGGCCGGGGAGCTGTTTTTT.

CDR3 nucleotides: TGTGCCAGCAGGACAGGGACCTATGGCTACACCTTC. The encoded protein is CASRTGTYGYTF. The rearrangement joins TRBV27 to TRBJ1-2; 7 bases line up with TRBD1. Trimming cost V 6 bases and J 4 bases; bases outside gene matches: 2. The germline gives CDR1 MNHEY, CDR2 SMNVEV (reference sequence). This CDR3 has 12 amino acids.

V usage is TRBV5-1 and J usage is TRBJ1-2, with D unresolved. This CDR3 spans 12 amino acids. From germline, CDR1 is SGHRS and CDR2 YFSETQ. V was shortened by 5 bases and J by 3 bases, with 8 bases between the two germline ends. DNA of the CDR3: TGCGCCAGCAGTTATACGGACTATGGCTACACCTTC. It specifies CASSYTDYGYTF.

The V and J genes are TRBV15 and TRBJ1-6; D ambiguous. The CDR3 is 16 amino acids. Germline V gene sequence: CDR1 LNHNV, CDR2 YYDKDF (reference sequence). V was pared by 3 bases and J by 10 bases, with 19 bases between. Here the CDR3 reads CATSRSTVSLKSPLHF. In DNA form, the CDR3 reads TGTGCCACCAGCAGGAGTACGGTGTCCCTTAAATCACCCCTCCACTTT.

This clone was picked up a small number of times. The chain carries TRBV10-1 and TRBJ2-7; 9 bases agree with TRBD1. The J segment lost 4 bases and the V segment lost 4 bases, leaving 8 bases of the junction unmatched. Germline CDR1 is WNHNN and CDR2 is SYGVQD (reference sequence). The CDR3 totals 15 residues. The CDR3 protein is CASSADGQGLYEQYF. CDR3 coding DNA: TGCGCCAGCAGTGCTGATGGACAGGGGCTGTACGAGCAGTACTTC.

This rearrangement joins TRBV28 to TRBJ1-3; a possible D gene is TRBD1 (5 bases). Germline CDR1 MDHEN, CDR2 SYDVKM. CDR3 size: 15 residues. V lost 5 bases and J lost 0, with 11 bases in between. The CDR3 DNA sequence: TGTGCCAGCAGTACAGGACTAATCTCTGGAAACACCATATATTTT. It codes for CASSTGLISGNTIYF.

The chain recombines TRBV7-6 with TRBJ1-4, with unresolved D. V lost 1 base to trimming and J lost 7 bases, with 7 bases between them. From germline, CDR1 is SGHVS and CDR2 FNYEAQ. The length of the CDR3 is 13 residues. The CDR3 protein is CASSLEPLEKLFF. CDR3 in DNA: TGTGCCAGCAGCTTAGAGCCGCTTGAAAAACTGTTTTTT.

This clone was seen a few times. The DNA for the CDR3 is TGTGCCAGCAGCAAAGCCAGCAACGAGGGACTAGCGGGATACCACTCTGGGGCCAACGTCCTGACTTTC. Translating it yields CASSKASNEGLAGYHSGANVLTF. The V call is TRBV21-1, the J call TRBJ2-6; no check of the table's D call, TRBD2, against the DNA was made. TRBV21-1 is assigned pseudogene status. The CDR3 is 23 amino acids.

The chain links TRBV9 to TRBJ1-5; 7 nucleotides line up with TRBD1. The V gene end was trimmed by 8 bases and the J gene end by 5 bases; junction bases not matched to a gene: 4. The CDR3 totals 12 residues. Germline CDR1 reads SGDLS; CDR2 reads YYNGEE. The CDR3 nucleotides read TGTGCCAGTTGGACAGGTTATCAGCCCCAGCATTTT. It specifies CASWTGYQPQHF.

In its sample, this clone was seen a few times. CDR3 nucleotide sequence: TGTGCCAGCCAGATGCGAGACAGGGAGGACTATGGCTACACCTTC. As protein: CASQMRDREDYGYTF. The V and J genes are TRBV28 and TRBJ1-2, with TRBD1 identical over 7 bases. The ends lost 8 bases at V and 3 bases at J; junction bases unmatched: 12. CDR1 and CDR2 from the germline V gene are MDHEN and SYDVKM. The CDR3 has 15 amino acids.

This chain connects TRBV25-1 to TRBJ1-5; D is uncertain. Trimming shortened V by 3 bases and J by 0 bases, and 3 bases separated the two germline ends. Germline values: CDR1 MGHDK, CDR2 SYGVNS. This CDR3 comprises 13 residues. The CDR3 bases are TGTGCCAGCAGTGATTATAGCAATCAGCCCCAGCATTTT. The encoded protein is CASSDYSNQPQHF. The full variable domain, with the rest looked up from reference TRBV25-1 and TRBJ1-5, is EADIYQTPRYLVIGTGKKITLECSQTMGHDKMYWYQQDPGMELHLIHYSYGVNSTEKGDLSSESTVSRIRTEHFPLTLESARPSHTSQYLCASSDYSNQPQHFGDGTRLSIL.

The gene calls are TRBV2 and TRBJ1-1, with TRBD1 identical over 8 bases. V was clipped by 6 bases and J by 2 bases; unmatched bases: 8. The CDR3 consists of 15 residues. Germline V gene data show CDR1 as SNHLY and CDR2 as FYNNEI. The CDR3 loop reads CASRDRAVGNTEAFF. The CDR3 bases are TGTGCCAGCAGGGACAGGGCTGTTGGTAACACTGAAGCTTTCTTT.

The chain uses TRBV5-6 and TRBJ2-3; D not resolved. Germline CDR1 and CDR2: SGHDT and YYEEEE. The V and J ends lost 1 base and 4 bases respectively, with 4 bases between them. The CDR3 consists of 12 residues. CDR3 nucleotides: TGTGCCAGCAGCTTGCCGGCAGATACGCAGTATTTT. Amino acid sequence: CASSLPADTQYF.

This chain uses TRBV6-2 or TRBV6-3 with TRBJ1-2, with 7 bases matching TRBD1. The germline V gene encodes CDR1 MNHEY and CDR2 SVGEGT. J lost 8 bases, V lost 0 bases, and 6 bases had no gene match. The CDR3 length is 14 residues. Here the CDR3 reads CASSYSGQGDGYTF. The CDR3 region has the DNA TGTGCCAGCAGTTACTCTGGGCAGGGGGACGGCTACACCTTC.

The rearrangement links TRBV5-1 to TRBJ2-1; 7 bases agree with TRBD2. The CDR3 runs to 13 residues. The germline CDR1 and CDR2 sequences are SGHRS and YFSETQ. V shed 4 bases and J 9 bases; nucleotides not matched to a gene: 7. CDR3 bases: TGCGCCAGCAGCCCTCGGCCGGGGGGTGAGCAGTTCTTC. As protein: CASSPRPGGEQFF.

The J gene is TRBJ1-1, the V gene TRBV4-1, with 9 nucleotides matching TRBD1. Per the germline V gene, CDR1 is MGHRA and CDR2 is YSYEKL. Unmatched junction bases numbered 1, after V lost 4 bases and J lost 4 bases. This CDR3 comprises 13 residues. The CDR3 DNA reads TGCGCCAGCAGCCCGACAGGGGGCACTGAAGCTTTCTTT. This translates into CASSPTGGTEAFF.

The V gene is TRBV6-5, the J gene TRBJ1-2, with D tentatively TRBD1 (5 bases). Per the germline V gene, CDR1 is MNHEY and CDR2 is SVGAGI. Trimming cost V 6 bases and J 9 bases, with 17 bases left between them. This CDR3 has 13 residues. The CDR3 is CASRTMGGVSYTF. The CDR3 DNA is TGTGCCAGCAGGACCATGGGGGGAGTTAGCTACACCTTC.

The chain recombines TRBV19 with TRBJ2-1; a possible D gene is TRBD2 (6 bases). Germline V gives CDR1 LNHDA, CDR2 SQIVND (reference sequence). The CDR3 is made up of 14 amino acids. The V and J ends lost 10 bases and 7 bases respectively, with 20 bases between them. The CDR3 region has the DNA TGTGCCACAAAACTACTAGCTTATGAGAATGAGCAGTTCTTC. Amino acid sequence: CATKLLAYENEQFF.

This chain uses TRBV15 with TRBJ2-1; possibly TRBD2 for D (5 bases). This CDR3 has 14 residues. Looked up from germline, CDR1 is LNHNV and CDR2 is YYDKDF (reference sequence). V gave up 8 bases and J gave up 0 bases, with 11 bases separating them. This chain's CDR3 is CATGSLSSYNEQFF. CDR3 sequence (DNA): TGTGCCACCGGGAGTCTGAGCTCCTACAATGAGCAGTTCTTC.

The chain uses TRBV19 and TRBJ1-4; D unclear. This CDR3 is built from 17 residues. The V gene's germline CDR1 is LNHDA and CDR2 SQIVND (reference sequence). Trimming cost V 4 bases and J 0 bases, with 15 bases left between them. The CDR3 DNA follows: TGTGCCAGTAGTAGCGCGGCTGACGTCTCAACTAATGAAAAACTGTTTTTT. Translated, it gives CASSSAADVSTNEKLFF.

This clone has a handful of counts. This sequence joins TRBV10-1 and TRBJ1-2; D call uncertain. The germline V and J ends were trimmed by 4 bases and 3 bases, with 15 bases remaining between them. The CDR3 length is 15 residues. In germline, CDR1 is WNHNN, CDR2 SYGVQD (reference sequence). The CDR3 loop is CASSVLGGFYYGYTF. The CDR3 nucleotides are TGCGCCAGCAGTGTTCTAGGAGGATTCTACTATGGCTACACCTTC.

This clone was detected a few times. Written as DNA, the CDR3 is TGTGCCACCAGTCGGAGGACAGGGAGAGGAGAGACCCAGTACTTC. Protein product: CATSRRTGRGETQYF. V is TRBV15 and J is TRBJ2-5; 8 nucleotides line up with TRBD1. Germline CDR1 and CDR2: LNHNV and YYDKDF (reference sequence). With 6 bases clipped from V and 4 bases from J, the junction kept 10 bases outside the gene matches. This CDR3 is 15 amino acids long.

The rearrangement joins TRBV7-2 to TRBJ1-5, with D possibly being TRBD1 (5 bases). Trimming cost V 4 bases and J 3 bases, with 13 bases left between them. The CDR3 runs 15 residues. The germline V gene encodes CDR1 SGHTA and CDR2 FQGNSA. The CDR3 spells CASSSDSTPNQPQHF. The DNA for the CDR3 is TGTGCCAGCAGCTCAGACAGTACTCCCAATCAGCCCCAGCATTTT.

The V and J genes are TRBV9 and TRBJ2-7; TRBD2 matches 11 bases. With 2 bases clipped from V and 6 bases from J, the junction kept 7 bases outside the gene matches. The germline V gene encodes CDR1 SGDLS and CDR2 YYNGEE. CDR3 length: 15 residues. CDR3 coding DNA: TGTGCCAGCAGCGTTAGTAGCGGGGGGGCAGCCGAGCAGTACTTC. Its translation is CASSVSSGGAAEQYF.

This chain uses TRBV3-1 (or the pseudogene TRBV3-2) with TRBJ1-1; D uncertain. V was pared by 1 base and J by 7 bases, with 4 bases between. The V gene's germline CDR1 is LGHDT and CDR2 YNNKEL (reference sequence). This CDR3 has 11 residues. The CDR3 bases are TGTGCCAGCAGCCAAGCGGGTGAAGCTTTCTTT. Residues: CASSQAGEAFF.

This chain links TRBV11-2 with TRBJ2-1; 7 bases are shared with TRBD1. The CDR3 is 16 residues long. Germline lookup yields CDR1 SGHAT and CDR2 FQNNGV. V shed 5 bases and J 5 bases; nucleotides not matched to a gene: 12. The CDR3 protein is CASSQLRGLAHNEQFF. The CDR3 coding sequence is TGTGCCAGCAGCCAGCTTAGGGGGCTAGCACACAATGAGCAGTTCTTC. Full variable domain (rest looked up from reference TRBV11-2 and TRBJ2-1): EAGVAQSPRYKIIEKRQSVAFWCNPISGHATLYWYQQILGQGPKLLIQFQNNGVVDDSQLPKDRFSAERLKGVDSTLKIQPAKLEDSAVYLCASSQLRGLAHNEQFFGPGTRLTVL.